The source of this TCR beta chain is a study of OX40 agonist ivuxolimab in advanced cancers. Study outcomes and limitations: Among T cells, CD8+ cells averaged more expanded clones than CD4+ cells.

The sampling schedule covered blood at baseline, cycle 4 day 1, and cycle 7 day 1. Comments on this clone: Its specificity is unknown.

Clones were read by immunoSEQ multiplex PCR, and TCRdb kept only the in-frame ones, dropping some. Of about 73,000 clones in the sample, about 89% were seen once. The CDR3 totals 13 residues. Between the trimmed V and J ends, which lost 3 bases and 5 bases, there was a span of 11 bases. Germline V lookup: CDR1 SGDLS, CDR2 YYNGEE. This sequence originates from an adult with an advanced solid tumor such as melanoma, head and neck, liver or kidney cancer. The chain links TRBV9 to TRBJ1-2; no clear D. This material consisted of CD4+ or CD8+ T cells sorted from blood, taken in a trial of the OX40 agonist ivuxolimab. The CDR3 here is CASSAKDIYGYTF. The CDR3 DNA reads TGTGCCAGCAGCGCAAAAGACATATATGGCTACACCTTC.